This TCR beta chain was found in a study of shared clonotypes between healthy human individuals. Clones were read by immunoSEQ multiplex PCR, and TCRdb kept only the in-frame ones, dropping some. The sample shows 1.6 million or so clones, approximately 98.5% of them seen only once. CDR3 size: 14 residues. V was trimmed by 1 base and J by 9 bases, leaving 13 bases between them. The germline V gene encodes CDR1 SGHAT and CDR2 FQNNGV. The chain is built from TRBV11-2 and TRBJ1-5, with no clear D. The sequenced material came from naive CD4+ T cells sorted from blood. Subset here: CD45RA+ positively selected. The sequence was obtained from a man aged 25-45 years in good health. The CDR3 loop reads CASSLVPGQSPQHF. In nucleotides, the CDR3 is TGTGCCAGCAGCTTAGTCCCAGGTCAATCGCCCCAGCATTTT.